This entry lists 30 T cell receptor beta chains sequenced from one sample in a study of T cell changes during pregnancy in multiple sclerosis. Sequencing was performed with immunoSEQ multiplex PCR; in TCRdb, only in-frame clones are kept and a portion is missing. The sample records about 70,000 clones, approximately 91% being singletons. The sequences come from CD4+ T cells from peripheral blood mononuclear cells, collected after pregnancy. These receptors were taken from a female donor with multiple sclerosis, enrolled in a pregnancy study.

The genes are TRBV11-2 and TRBJ2-1; 7 bases agree with TRBD1. The V and J ends lost 3 bases and 8 bases, in that order; junction bases with no gene match: 13. The CDR3 has 16 residues. Germline V gene data show CDR1 as SGHAT and CDR2 as FQNNGV. This CDR3 is CASSFQTVTGADEQFF. CDR3 coding DNA: TGTGCCAGCAGCTTTCAGACTGTTACAGGGGCCGATGAGCAGTTCTTC.

In nucleotides, the CDR3 is TGTGCCACCTCGGGCAGGGCCGATGTTTTCTACAATGAGCAGTTCTTC. Translating gives CATSGRADVFYNEQFF. The chain combines TRBV7-6 with TRBJ2-1; weak D call: TRBD1 (5 bases). Trimming cost V 10 bases and J 3 bases, with 22 bases left between them. The CDR3 covers 16 residues. Germline V lookup: CDR1 SGHVS, CDR2 FNYEAQ.

J is TRBJ2-6 and V is TRBV28; possibly TRBD2 for D (7 bases). The CDR3 runs to 18 residues. In germline, CDR1 is MDHEN, CDR2 SYDVKM. The germline V and J ends were trimmed by 6 bases and 0 bases, with 18 bases remaining between them. CDR3 sequence: CASSPVAGAPSGANVLTF. CDR3 coding DNA: TGTGCCAGCAGCCCGGTCGCGGGGGCACCCTCTGGGGCCAACGTCCTGACTTTC. The whole variable domain, filled in from reference TRBV28 and TRBJ2-6, reads DVKVTQSSRYLVKRTGEKVFLECVQDMDHENMFWYRQDPGLGLRLIYFSYDVKMKEKGDIPEGYSVSREKKERFSLILESASTNQTSMYLCASSPVAGAPSGANVLTFGAGSRLTVL.

This clone was seen once. The chain has TRBV5-6 and TRBJ1-1, with D perhaps TRBD1 (6 bases). This CDR3 is 14 amino acids long. V was cut by 6 bases and J by 0 bases, with 12 bases left in between. Germline V gene sequence: CDR1 SGHDT, CDR2 YYEEEE. Written as DNA, the CDR3 is TGTGCCAGCACCGGGGGGCACATGAACACTGAAGCTTTCTTT. This codes for CASTGGHMNTEAFF.

The chain links TRBV7-9 to TRBJ2-1; 15 positions match TRBD2. From germline, CDR1 is SEHNR and CDR2 FQNEAQ (reference sequence). J lost 8 bases, V lost 6 bases, and 8 bases had no gene match. There are 16 residues in the CDR3. This CDR3 reads CASRGGLAGGKHEQFF. The CDR3, as DNA: TGTGCCAGCAGGGGGGGACTAGCGGGGGGAAAGCATGAGCAGTTCTTC.

The chain couples TRBV6-5 to TRBJ2-5, with 8 bases that match TRBD2. The CDR3 is 16 residues long. The germline V gene has CDR1 MNHEY and CDR2 SVGAGI. V dropped 4 bases and J dropped 5; count of bases not matched to a gene: 12. The CDR3 here is CASSSPGGGLRETQYF. CDR3 in DNA: TGTGCCAGCAGTTCCCCCGGGGGGGGATTGCGGGAGACCCAGTACTTC.

V gene TRBV6-1 combines with J gene TRBJ1-2; D perhaps matches TRBD1 (6 bases). The CDR3 is made up of 12 amino acids. V lost 8 bases, J lost 8 bases, and 15 bases lay in between. Germline CDR1 MNHNS, CDR2 SASEGT. CDR3 loop: CASRGQMRGYTF. CDR3 sequence (DNA): TGTGCCAGCCGAGGACAGATGAGGGGCTACACCTTC.

This chain uses TRBV7-2 with TRBJ2-5; 7 bases agree with TRBD1. The CDR3 has 15 residues. Losses at the gene ends were 2 bases for V and 5 bases for J; bases not matched to a gene: 8. Germline V gene data show CDR1 as SGHTA and CDR2 as FQGNSA. The CDR3 DNA reads as TGTGCCAGCAGCTTACAGGGGGTCAGCGAGGAGACCCAGTACTTC. Translation gives CASSLQGVSEETQYF.

V and J are TRBV28 and TRBJ1-4; a possible D gene is TRBD1 (5 bases). CDR3 length equals 14 residues. Trimming removed 6 bases from V and 8 bases from J, with 16 bases in between. Looked up from germline, CDR1 is MDHEN and CDR2 is SYDVKM. DNA of the CDR3: TGTGCCAGCAGGGGTTCGAGGGAGGGGGAAAAACTGTTTTTT. This codes for CASRGSREGEKLFF.

The chain links TRBV7-2 to TRBJ2-3, with TRBD2 matching over 8 bases. Per the germline V gene, CDR1 is SGHTA and CDR2 is FQGNSA. The CDR3 runs to 18 residues. V lost 4 bases, J lost 0 bases, and 12 bases stayed unmatched. DNA of the CDR3: TGTGCCAGCAGCTCCTGGCCCCTAAAGCGGGGGAGCACAGATACGCAGTATTTT. As protein: CASSSWPLKRGSTDTQYF.

J is TRBJ1-1 and V is TRBV6-1; no definite D call. The V and J ends lost 6 bases and 4 bases respectively, with 12 bases between them. The CDR3 spans 13 residues. Germline V gene lookup returns CDR1 MNHNS and CDR2 SASEGT. In DNA form, the CDR3 reads TGTGCCAGCAGAAATACTATCGGCACTGAAGCTTTCTTT. This gives the protein CASRNTIGTEAFF.

The chain has TRBV6-5 and TRBJ2-2; unclear D gene. This CDR3 comprises 12 residues. With 7 bases removed from V and 0 bases from J, the gap between germline ends came to 3 bases. Per the germline V gene, CDR1 is MNHEY and CDR2 is SVGAGI. CDR3 protein: CASTTNTGELFF. CDR3 DNA: TGTGCCAGCACCACGAACACCGGGGAGCTGTTTTTT.

This clone was detected only once. This rearrangement joins TRBV6-1 to TRBJ2-5, with D perhaps matching TRBD2 (6 bases). Trimming took 6 bases from V and 3 from J, leaving 14 bases between them. The germline V gene encodes CDR1 MNHNS and CDR2 SASEGT. The CDR3 runs to 14 residues. Here the CDR3 reads CASSTGRGEETQYF. CDR3 sequence (DNA): TGTGCCAGCAGCACGGGGCGGGGTGAAGAGACCCAGTACTTC.

The gene calls are TRBV5-1 and TRBJ2-5; TRBD2 is a possible D gene (5 bases). This CDR3 region has 15 residues. CDR1 and CDR2 from the germline V gene are SGHRS and YFSETQ. V gave up 0 bases and J gave up 4 bases, with 13 bases separating them. The CDR3 loop is CASSLAGVTGETQYF. In nucleotides, the CDR3 is TGCGCCAGCAGCTTGGCCGGGGTAACGGGAGAGACCCAGTACTTC.

CDR3 DNA sequence: TGTGCCAGCAGTGAAAATCGACAGGGCGGGATTGAAAAACTGTTTTTT. Protein sequence: CASSENRQGGIEKLFF. V and J are TRBV2 and TRBJ1-4; 7 bases map to TRBD1. Unmatched junction bases numbered 10, after V lost 2 bases and J lost 7 bases. This CDR3 comprises 16 residues. Germline CDR1 and CDR2: SNHLY and FYNNEI.

The rearrangement links TRBV9 to TRBJ2-1; maybe TRBD2 (5 bases). Germline V gives CDR1 SGDLS, CDR2 YYNGEE. This CDR3 region has 15 residues. Trimming stripped 0 bases from V and 1 base from J, with 8 bases between. CDR3 in amino acids: CASSVVSGSYNEQFF. DNA for the CDR3: TGTGCCAGCAGCGTAGTCAGCGGTTCCTACAATGAGCAGTTCTTC.

The CDR3 region is CASSVDRGQTGELFF. Written as DNA, the CDR3 is TGTGCCAGCAGTGTGGACAGGGGGCAAACCGGGGAGCTGTTTTTT. The rearrangement uses TRBV6-5 and TRBJ2-2, with 11 nucleotides matching TRBD1. The germline V gene has CDR1 MNHEY and CDR2 SVGAGI. V trimming: 5 bases; J trimming: 5 bases; junction bases outside the gene matches: 4. This CDR3 is built from 15 residues.

The chain has TRBV2 and TRBJ2-1; D is possibly TRBD2 (6 bases). V was clipped by 6 bases and J by 4 bases, with 10 bases between them. The germline gives CDR1 SNHLY, CDR2 FYNNEI. This CDR3 comprises 13 residues. CDR3 DNA sequence: TGTGCCAGCAGAGAACGGGGGTACAATGAGCAGTTCTTC. Its translation is CASRERGYNEQFF.

J is TRBJ2-7 and V is TRBV5-4; 11 nucleotides match TRBD2. V gave up 5 bases and J gave up 5 bases; unmatched junction bases: 6. Germline V gene lookup returns CDR1 SGHNT and CDR2 YYREEE (reference sequence). The CDR3 length is 14 residues. CDR3 region: CASSLSGRAHEQYF. The CDR3 nucleotides are TGTGCCAGCAGTCTTAGCGGGAGGGCCCACGAGCAGTACTTC.

This clone was recorded only once. The chain has TRBV5-1 and TRBJ1-1; TRBD1 aligns across 7 bases. The V gene end was trimmed by 3 bases and the J gene end by 4 bases; junction bases not matched to a gene: 9. CDR1 is SGHRS and CDR2 is YFSETQ in the germline V gene. CDR3 length: 15 amino acids. The CDR3 loop reads CASSSPGGLGTEAFF. CDR3 sequence (DNA): TGCGCCAGCAGCTCCCCAGGGGGACTGGGCACTGAAGCTTTCTTT.

J is TRBJ1-2 and V is TRBV7-9; D is unresolved. The CDR3 is 13 amino acids. Germline V gene sequence: CDR1 SEHNR, CDR2 FQNEAQ (reference sequence). Trimming shortened V by 2 bases and J by 1 base, and 5 bases separated the two germline ends. CDR3 nucleotides: TGTGCCAGCAGCTTATCCGTTAACTATGGCTACACCTTC. This sequence encodes CASSLSVNYGYTF.

There are a few counts of this clone. The chain recombines TRBV19 with TRBJ2-3; TRBD2 matches 16 bases. The CDR3 runs 18 residues. Per germline, CDR1 LNHDA and CDR2 SQIVND (reference sequence). J lost 6 bases, V lost 5 bases, and 11 bases had no gene match. CDR3 nucleotides: TGTGCCAGTAGTGATATCGGGACTAGCGGGGGGGCATGGGATACGCAGTATTTT. Protein sequence: CASSDIGTSGGAWDTQYF.

V gene TRBV11-2 combines with J gene TRBJ2-7; D might be TRBD2 (6 bases). The germline V gene has CDR1 SGHAT and CDR2 FQNNGV. This CDR3 has 14 residues. Trimming stripped 4 bases from V and 6 bases from J, with 16 bases between. The CDR3 bases are TGTGCCAGCAGCTCACTAGCTTTCTTGGGCGAGCAGTACTTC. It codes for CASSSLAFLGEQYF.

The chain combines TRBV5-1 with TRBJ2-7; 8 nucleotides match TRBD1. The CDR3 runs to 16 residues. Germline V lookup: CDR1 SGHRS, CDR2 YFSETQ. J was trimmed by 5 bases and V by 4 bases; bases with no gene match: 14. The CDR3 coding sequence is TGCGCCAGCAGCGTTGGTCCCGGACAGGGTATCCACGAGCAGTACTTC. This codes for CASSVGPGQGIHEQYF.

The V gene is TRBV6-5, the J gene TRBJ1-2; D gene uncertain. Trimming took 4 bases from V and 3 from J, leaving 9 bases between them. Germline V gene sequence: CDR1 MNHEY, CDR2 SVGAGI. CDR3 length equals 13 residues. The CDR3 loop reads CASSFEVDYGYTF. CDR3 bases: TGTGCCAGCAGTTTCGAGGTGGACTATGGCTACACCTTC.

The chain is built from TRBV7-2 and TRBJ1-1; D is undetermined. CDR3 length: 14 residues. V lost 5 bases and J lost 9, with 19 bases in between. CDR1 and CDR2 (germline): SGHTA, FQGNSA. CDR3 sequence (DNA): TGTGCCAGCAGCCCGTCCCAGGCCCGACGCCAAGCTTTCTTT. Residues: CASSPSQARRQAFF. Looking up the rest from reference TRBV7-2 and TRBJ1-1 gives the full variable domain: GAGVSQSPSNKVTEKGKDVELRCDPISGHTALYWYRQSLGQGLEFLIYFQGNSAPDKSGLPSDRFSAERTGGSVSTLTIQRTQQEDSAVYLCASSPSQARRQAFFGQGTRLTVV.

This clone was recorded once. The J gene is TRBJ2-7, the V gene TRBV7-8, with 9 bases fitting TRBD1. After removal of 2 bases from V and 3 bases from J, the junction contained 11 bases not matched to a gene. CDR1 is SGHVS and CDR2 is FQNEAQ in the germline V gene. CDR3 length: 17 residues. The CDR3 DNA reads TGTGCCAGCAGCTTAAACCGGGACAGGGTCCTTTTCTACGAGCAGTACTTC. It yields the protein CASSLNRDRVLFYEQYF. The variable domain in full, completed from reference TRBV7-8 and TRBJ2-7, reads GAGVSQSPRYKVAKRGQDVALRCDPISGHVSLFWYQQALGQGPEFLTYFQNEAQLDKSGLPSDRFFAERPEGSVSTLKIQRTQQEDSAVYLCASSLNRDRVLFYEQYFGPGTRLTVT.

This rearrangement joins TRBV5-6 to TRBJ1-1; 8 bases are shared with TRBD1. The V gene's germline CDR1 is SGHDT and CDR2 YYEEEE. There are 16 residues in the CDR3. V was clipped by 2 bases and J by 1 base; unmatched bases: 7. In DNA, the CDR3 is TGTGCCAGCAGCTTCGGGACAGGATCGGCGAACACTGAAGCTTTCTTT. Its translation: CASSFGTGSANTEAFF. Full variable domain (missing parts from reference TRBV5-6 and TRBJ1-1): DAGVTQSPTHLIKTRGQQVTLRCSPKSGHDTVSWYQQALGQGPQFIFQYYEEEERQRGNFPDRFSGHQFPNYSSELNVNALLLGDSALYLCASSFGTGSANTEAFFGQGTRLTVV.

The V gene is TRBV21-1, the J gene TRBJ2-1; the table's D call, TRBD2, was not checked against the DNA. TRBV21-1 is an annotated pseudogene. The CDR3 totals 13 residues. CDR3 residues: CASSKAVLNEQFF. DNA for the CDR3: TGTGCCAGCAGCAAAGCAGTCCTAAATGAGCAGTTCTTC.

This chain's CDR3 is CASSQNRGSEAFF. The CDR3 DNA is TGCGCCAGCAGCCAGAACAGGGGCAGTGAAGCTTTCTTT. The rearrangement uses TRBV5-1 and TRBJ1-1; TRBD1 matches 7 bases. The CDR3 sequence is 13 residues long. Per the germline V gene, CDR1 is SGHRS and CDR2 is YFSETQ. V lost 4 bases to trimming and J lost 7 bases; unmatched junction nucleotides: 7.